One T cell receptor beta chain is described in this entry. This sample is part of a study of blood T cell repertoires in COVID-19. TCRdb keeps only in-frame clones here, not all; method: immunoSEQ multiplex PCR. The repertoire holds some 200,000 clones, with 80% as singletons. The V and J ends lost 6 bases and 3 bases respectively, with 27 bases between them. Germline V lookup: CDR1 MNHEY, CDR2 SMNVEV (reference sequence). The CDR3 is 19 residues long. The chain employs TRBV27 and TRBJ2-1, with D tentatively TRBD2 (6 bases). Source material: peripheral blood. The TCR comes from a human donor in a cohort sampled during active COVID-19. The CDR3 is CASSLRGEGGRPYYNEQFF. For the CDR3, the DNA is TGTGCCAGCAGCTTGCGGGGAGAGGGTGGGAGGCCTTACTACAATGAGCAGTTCTTC.